The source of this T cell receptor beta chain is a study of cytomegalovirus exposure and HLA in healthy donors. A note on this clone: The antigen is undetermined.

PCR was performed using 60 Vbeta and 13 Jbeta primers. TCRdb's copy holds only in-frame clones and misses some; the assay was immunoSEQ multiplex PCR. The sample holds about 95,000 clones, over 70% seen once. Points from the study as a whole: It was reported that the classifier diagnosed cytomegalovirus status with high specificity and sensitivity in both the original and validation cohorts. A missense variant in DCLRE1C was later tied to TCR beta V- and J-gene trimming. In vitro assays verified that a few CMV-associated chains recognized CMV antigens specifically.

The V gene end was trimmed by 1 base and the J gene end by 6 bases; junction bases not matched to a gene: 15. Germline CDR1 and CDR2: SGHDT and YYEEEE. CDR3 length: 17 amino acids. Sequencing used PBMCs. The receptor was isolated from a man aged 18-30 years in good health and CMV-seropositive. The chain employs TRBV5-6 and TRBJ1-1; 7 nucleotides match TRBD1. As DNA, the CDR3 is TGTGCCAGCAGCTTGAAGGTGCGTTCGGGGACAGCCCCTGAAGCTTTCTTT. Residues: CASSLKVRSGTAPEAFF.